These T cell receptor beta chains were read from a single sample in a study of Ad26.COV2.S vaccination and SARS-CoV-2 variants. Clones were sequenced by immunoSEQ multiplex PCR, and TCRdb holds only the in-frame ones, with some missing. The sample holds roughly 410,000 clones, around 82% seen once. Material: peripheral blood, obtained in a trial of Ad26.COV2.S vaccine versus placebo. The receptors derive from a person aged 18-60 years who received the Ad26.COV2.S COVID-19 vaccine or a placebo. Both conserved end residues are part of each CDR3. The D gene is left open where the match is weak. The size of a clone is reported for some rows only, either as once, few or many, or as a class for expanded clones.

size: .
V: TRBV19
J: TRBJ1-5
D: TRBD1
CDR3: CASMVQGAGNQPQHF
DNA: TGTGCCAGTATGGTCCAGGGGGCTGGAAATCAGCCCCAGCATTTT

size: .
V: TRBV18
J: TRBJ1-6
D: TRBD1
CDR3: CASSPVTGANSPLHF
DNA: TGTGCCAGCTCACCTGTTACAGGGGCTAATTCACCCCTCCACTTT

size: .
V: TRBV3-1/TRBV3-2
J: TRBJ2-5
D: TRBD1
CDR3: CASSQNRGQGYQETQYF
DNA: TGTGCCAGCAGCCAGAATCGGGGACAGGGGTACCAAGAGACCCAGTACTTC

size: .
V: TRBV15
J: TRBJ2-4
D: .
CDR3: CATSRGLGKNIQYF
DNA: TGTGCCACCAGCAGGGGATTGGGCAAAAACATTCAGTACTTC

size: .
V: TRBV5-1
J: TRBJ1-1
D: .
CDR3: CASSLAQGGNTEAFF
DNA: TGCGCCAGCAGCTTGGCACAGGGTGGGAACACTGAAGCTTTCTTT

size: .
V: TRBV5-1
J: TRBJ2-2
D: TRBD1
CDR3: CASCSGQGYTGELFF
DNA: TGCGCCAGTTGTTCCGGACAGGGGTACACCGGGGAGCTGTTTTTT

size: once
V: TRBV7-3
J: TRBJ2-7
D: TRBD1
CDR3: CASSLTGTGPYEQYF
DNA: TGTGCCAGCAGCCTCACCGGGACAGGGCCCTACGAGCAGTACTTC

size: once
V: TRBV6-5
J: TRBJ2-7
D: .
CDR3: CASSYSTGEQYF
DNA: TGTGCCAGCAGTTACTCGACGGGAGAGCAGTACTTC

size: .
V: TRBV2
J: TRBJ1-1
D: .
CDR3: CASSRRSIEAFF
DNA: TGTGCCAGCAGTAGGCGAAGTATTGAAGCTTTCTTT

size: .
V: TRBV5-1
J: TRBJ1-1
D: .
CDR3: CASSKGGAGTEAFF
DNA: TGCGCCAGCAGTAAGGGAGGGGCCGGAACTGAAGCTTTCTTT

size: .
V: TRBV6-1
J: TRBJ1-1
D: .
CDR3: CASSDPGGPNTEAFF
DNA: TGTGCCAGCAGTGACCCTGGAGGCCCGAACACTGAAGCTTTCTTT

size: .
V: TRBV7-2
J: TRBJ1-1
D: .
CDR3: CASTLSAGDTEAFF
DNA: TGTGCCAGCACGCTTTCGGCAGGGGACACTGAAGCTTTCTTT

size: .
V: TRBV15
J: TRBJ1-4
D: .
CDR3: CATRSRGGKVEKLFF
DNA: TGTGCCACCAGGTCGCGGGGGGGCAAGGTTGAAAAACTGTTTTTT

size: .
V: TRBV18
J: TRBJ1-1
D: TRBD1
CDR3: CASSRTGGTEAFF
DNA: TGTGCCAGCTCAAGGACAGGGGGCACTGAAGCTTTCTTT

size: .
V: TRBV19
J: TRBJ1-6
D: .
CDR3: CASSWESSPLHF
DNA: TGTGCCAGTAGTTGGGAGAGTTCACCCCTCCACTTT

size: few
V: TRBV19
J: TRBJ1-6
D: .
CDR3: CASNGGNTYNSPLHF
DNA: TGTGCCAGTAATGGGGGGAACACCTATAATTCACCCCTCCACTTT